This is a list of T cell receptor beta chains from one sample in a study of T cell repertoires in cytomegalovirus infection. TCRdb itself ran the reads through MiXCR, one entry per CDR3 protein. This sample has some 200,000 distinct CDR3 sequences, with roughly a fifth found just once. The sequencing sample was made of PBMCs. These receptor sequences come from a human donor in good health (CMV status not recorded). Some clones in this sample may be carry-over from other donors' samples. The CDR3 runs from the conserved cysteine through the conserved F or W.

V	CDR3
TRBV6-2/TRBV6-3	CASSYIGELFF
TRBV7-9	CASSLLGNSNYGYTF
TRBV20-1	CSAGGETQYF
TRBV5-1	CASSPQREPSYEQYF
TRBV7-3	CASSSFGAPWELFF
TRBV9	CASSAPDYEQYF
TRBV19	CASSRTLAGIARETQYF
TRBV7-9	CASSLGRTARVADTQYF
TRBV7-2	CASSSLAGNQETQYF
TRBV23-1	CASSLQDRGVSGANVLTF
TRBV7-3	CASSALTGPHTEAFF
TRBV7-6	CASSLAGGRNGGEAFF
TRBV6-6	CASSPGVIVEPQHF
TRBV7-6	CASSSGLAGGNTGELFF
TRBV28	CASSSLPTGDTYEQYF
TRBV5-1	CASRHPRTANTEAFF
TRBV7-2	CASSPGQGGDTQYF
TRBV19	CASSTSPLSGSYNEQFF
TRBV12-3/TRBV12-4	CASSPLGGTFYEQYF
TRBV7-3	CASSLEGGPYNEQFF
TRBV12-3/TRBV12-4	CASSLVTGGLNEQFF
TRBV7-2	CASSLLAGGSTDTQYF
TRBV28	CASSTGGTEAFF
TRBV12-3/TRBV12-4	CASSRQGSTSRDTGELFF
TRBV28	CASTRDSSSYEQYF
TRBV28	CASSLLGTSDYEQYF
TRBV6-5	CASSYARTGQAVRDTEAFF
TRBV4-1	CASSQDGTGGGTDTQYF
TRBV11-1	CASSFRQGTGELFF
TRBV5-6	CASSFTQYEQYF
TRBV20-1	CSARAGGRVAGELFF
TRBV28	CASSLEAGTINIQYF
TRBV7-6	CASSLNQWGTEAFF
TRBV6-2/TRBV6-3	CAGSYRARDTQYF
TRBV19	CASRSQGSGVYQPQHF
TRBV25-1	CASSEGGATEAFF
TRBV6-1	CASSDRVYNEQFF
TRBV28	CASSPGDRVNEKLFF
TRBV29-1	CSVGQPGAQYF
TRBV19	CASSILVAGMGYTF
TRBV6-5	CASSLDRGHYGYTF
TRBV11-2	CASSLDNLGTGAYEQYF
TRBV7-6	CASSRTTGEYRGREPYEQYF
TRBV2	CASNILTGGSEQYF